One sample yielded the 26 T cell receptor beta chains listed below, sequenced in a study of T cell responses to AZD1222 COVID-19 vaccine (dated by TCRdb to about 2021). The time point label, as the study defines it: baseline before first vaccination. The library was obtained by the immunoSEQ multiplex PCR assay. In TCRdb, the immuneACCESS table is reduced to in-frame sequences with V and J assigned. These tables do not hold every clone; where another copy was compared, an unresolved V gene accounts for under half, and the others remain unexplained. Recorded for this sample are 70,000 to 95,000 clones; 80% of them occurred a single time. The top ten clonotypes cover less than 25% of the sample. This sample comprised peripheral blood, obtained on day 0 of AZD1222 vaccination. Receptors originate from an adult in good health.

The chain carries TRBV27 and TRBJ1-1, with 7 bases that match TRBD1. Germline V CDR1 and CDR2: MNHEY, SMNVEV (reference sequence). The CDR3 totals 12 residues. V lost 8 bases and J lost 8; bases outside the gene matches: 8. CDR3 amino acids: CASRRQGEEAFF. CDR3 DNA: TGTGCCAGCCGTCGACAGGGTGAGGAAGCTTTCTTT.

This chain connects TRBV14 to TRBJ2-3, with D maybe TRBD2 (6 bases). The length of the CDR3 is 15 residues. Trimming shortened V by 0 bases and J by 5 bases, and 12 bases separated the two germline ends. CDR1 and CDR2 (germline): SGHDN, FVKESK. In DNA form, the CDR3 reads TGTGCCAGCAGCCAAGATACCCGGGGGAGAGATACGCAGTATTTT. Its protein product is CASSQDTRGRDTQYF. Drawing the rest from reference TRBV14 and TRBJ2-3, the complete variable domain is EAGVTQFPSHSVIEKGQTVTLRCDPISGHDNLYWYRRVMGKEIKFLLHFVKESKQDESGMPNNRFLAERTGGTYSTLKVQPAELEDSGVYFCASSQDTRGRDTQYFGPGTRLTVL.

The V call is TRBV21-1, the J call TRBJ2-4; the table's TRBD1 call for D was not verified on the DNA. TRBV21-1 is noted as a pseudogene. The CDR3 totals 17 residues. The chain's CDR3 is CASSKLQTVGAKNIQYF. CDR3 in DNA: TGTGCCAGCAGCAAACTCCAGACAGTCGGGGCCAAAAACATTCAGTACTTC.

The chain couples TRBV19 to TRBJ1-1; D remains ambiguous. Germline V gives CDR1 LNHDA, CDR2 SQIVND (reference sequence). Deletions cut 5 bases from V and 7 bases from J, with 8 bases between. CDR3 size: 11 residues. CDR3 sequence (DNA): TGTGCCAGTAGTGACACCTTTGAAGCTTTCTTT. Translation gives CASSDTFEAFF.

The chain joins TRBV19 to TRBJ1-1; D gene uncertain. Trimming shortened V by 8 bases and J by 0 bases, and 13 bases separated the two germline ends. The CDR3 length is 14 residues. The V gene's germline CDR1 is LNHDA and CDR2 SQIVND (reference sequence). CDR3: CASRGQVMNTEAFF. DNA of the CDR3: TGTGCCAGTCGTGGGCAGGTCATGAACACTGAAGCTTTCTTT.

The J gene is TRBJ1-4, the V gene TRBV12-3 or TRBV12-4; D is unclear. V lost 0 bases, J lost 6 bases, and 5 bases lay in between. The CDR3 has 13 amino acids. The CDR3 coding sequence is TGTGCCAGCAGTTTAGCCTCTTATGAAAAACTGTTTTTT. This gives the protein CASSLASYEKLFF.

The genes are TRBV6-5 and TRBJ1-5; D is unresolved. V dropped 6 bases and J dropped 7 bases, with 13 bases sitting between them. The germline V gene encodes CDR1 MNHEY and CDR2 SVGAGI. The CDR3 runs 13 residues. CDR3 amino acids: CASRPSGNQPQHF. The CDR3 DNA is TGTGCCAGCAGGCCTTCGGGGAACCAGCCCCAGCATTTT.

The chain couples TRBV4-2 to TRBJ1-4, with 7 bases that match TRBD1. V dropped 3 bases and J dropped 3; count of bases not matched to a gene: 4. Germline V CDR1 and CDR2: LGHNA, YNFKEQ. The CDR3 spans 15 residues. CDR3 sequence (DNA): TGTGCCAGCAGCCATTACAGGGGAGCTAATGAAAAACTGTTTTTT. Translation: CASSHYRGANEKLFF.

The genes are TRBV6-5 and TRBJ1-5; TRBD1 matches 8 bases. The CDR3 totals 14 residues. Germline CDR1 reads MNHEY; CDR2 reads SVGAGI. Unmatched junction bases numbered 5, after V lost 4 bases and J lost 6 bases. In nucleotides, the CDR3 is TGTGCCAGCAGTTCCGGACAGGGTGTTCAGCCCCAGCATTTT. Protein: CASSSGQGVQPQHF.

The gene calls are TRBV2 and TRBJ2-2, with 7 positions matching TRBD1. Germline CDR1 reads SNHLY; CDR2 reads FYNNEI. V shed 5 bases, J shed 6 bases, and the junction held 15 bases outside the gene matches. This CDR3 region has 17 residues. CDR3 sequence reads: CASSQRGQLGTAGELFF. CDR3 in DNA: TGTGCCAGCAGTCAAAGGGGGCAGTTAGGAACAGCCGGGGAGCTGTTTTTT.

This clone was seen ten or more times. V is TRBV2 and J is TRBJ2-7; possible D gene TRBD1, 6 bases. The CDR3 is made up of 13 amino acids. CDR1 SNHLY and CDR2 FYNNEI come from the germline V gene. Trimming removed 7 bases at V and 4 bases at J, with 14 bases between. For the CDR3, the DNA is TGTGCCAGCAATCAAGGACAGAATTACGAGCAGTACTTC. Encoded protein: CASNQGQNYEQYF.

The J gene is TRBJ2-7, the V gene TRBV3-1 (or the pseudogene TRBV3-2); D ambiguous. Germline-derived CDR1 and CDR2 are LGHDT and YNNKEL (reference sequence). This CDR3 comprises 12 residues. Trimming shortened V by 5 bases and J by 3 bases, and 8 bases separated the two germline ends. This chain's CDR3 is CASSLTDYEQYF. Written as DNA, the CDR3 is TGTGCCAGCAGCTTGACCGACTACGAGCAGTACTTC.

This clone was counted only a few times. The CDR3 sequence: CASSLPLARDTQYF. The CDR3 DNA sequence: TGTGCCAGCAGCTTACCCCTAGCGAGAGATACGCAGTATTTT. The V and J genes are TRBV13 and TRBJ2-3; tentative D call: TRBD2 (6 bases). The ends were cut back, 2 bases at V and 5 bases at J, with 11 bases in the middle. Germline V gives CDR1 PRHDT, CDR2 FYEKMQ (reference sequence). There are 14 residues in the CDR3.

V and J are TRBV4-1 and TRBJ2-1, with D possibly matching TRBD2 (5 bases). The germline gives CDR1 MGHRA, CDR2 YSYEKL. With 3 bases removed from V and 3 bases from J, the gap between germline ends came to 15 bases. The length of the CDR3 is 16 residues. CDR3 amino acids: CASSHRTRTVYNEQFF. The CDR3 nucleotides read TGCGCCAGCAGCCACCGAACTAGGACGGTCTACAATGAGCAGTTCTTC.

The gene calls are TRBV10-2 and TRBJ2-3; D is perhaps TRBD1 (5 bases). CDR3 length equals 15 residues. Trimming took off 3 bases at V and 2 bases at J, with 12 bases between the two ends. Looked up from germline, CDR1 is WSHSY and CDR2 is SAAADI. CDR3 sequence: CASSDQGSYTDTQYF. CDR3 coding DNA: TGCGCCAGCAGTGACCAGGGAAGCTACACAGATACGCAGTATTTT.

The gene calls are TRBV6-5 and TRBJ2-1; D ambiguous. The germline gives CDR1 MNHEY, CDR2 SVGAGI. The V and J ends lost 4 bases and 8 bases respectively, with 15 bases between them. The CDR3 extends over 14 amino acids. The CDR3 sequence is CASSWPFTPDEQFF. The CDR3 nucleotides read TGTGCCAGCAGTTGGCCATTTACGCCGGATGAGCAGTTCTTC.

DNA for the CDR3: TGTGCCAGCAGCTTACCAATGACAGGGGTTAACACCGGGGAGCTGTTTTTT. This codes for CASSLPMTGVNTGELFF. The gene calls are TRBV7-8 and TRBJ2-2; 8 bases fit TRBD1. CDR1 SGHVS and CDR2 FQNEAQ come from the germline V gene. The CDR3 is 17 amino acids. V dropped 2 bases and J dropped 2; count of bases not matched to a gene: 7. Using reference TRBV7-8 and TRBJ2-2 for the parts outside the CDR3, the full variable domain is GAGVSQSPRYKVAKRGQDVALRCDPISGHVSLFWYQQALGQGPEFLTYFQNEAQLDKSGLPSDRFFAERPEGSVSTLKIQRTQQEDSAVYLCASSLPMTGVNTGELFFGEGSRLTVL.

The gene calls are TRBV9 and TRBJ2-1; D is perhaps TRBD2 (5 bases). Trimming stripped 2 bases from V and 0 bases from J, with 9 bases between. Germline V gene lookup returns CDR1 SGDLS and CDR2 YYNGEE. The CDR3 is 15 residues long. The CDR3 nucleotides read TGTGCCAGCAGCGTCGACTACAGCTCCTACAATGAGCAGTTCTTC. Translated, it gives CASSVDYSSYNEQFF.

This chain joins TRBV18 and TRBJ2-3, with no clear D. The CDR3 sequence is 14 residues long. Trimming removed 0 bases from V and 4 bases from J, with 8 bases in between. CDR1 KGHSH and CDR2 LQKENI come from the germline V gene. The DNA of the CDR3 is TGTGCCAGCTCACCACCGGGCGTCGCAGATACGCAGTATTTT. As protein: CASSPPGVADTQYF.

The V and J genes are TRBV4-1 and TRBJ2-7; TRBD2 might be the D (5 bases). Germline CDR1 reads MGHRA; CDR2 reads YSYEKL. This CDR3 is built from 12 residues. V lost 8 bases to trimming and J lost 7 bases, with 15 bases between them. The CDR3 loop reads CASSSTTGEQYF. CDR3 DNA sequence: TGCGCCAGCTCCAGCACGACGGGGGAGCAGTACTTC.

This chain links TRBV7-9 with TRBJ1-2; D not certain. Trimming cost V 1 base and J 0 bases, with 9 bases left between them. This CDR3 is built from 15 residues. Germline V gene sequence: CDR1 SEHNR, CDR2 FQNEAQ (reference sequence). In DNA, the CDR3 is TGTGCCAGCAGCTTAGTAGGTACGGCTAACTATGGCTACACCTTC. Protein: CASSLVGTANYGYTF.

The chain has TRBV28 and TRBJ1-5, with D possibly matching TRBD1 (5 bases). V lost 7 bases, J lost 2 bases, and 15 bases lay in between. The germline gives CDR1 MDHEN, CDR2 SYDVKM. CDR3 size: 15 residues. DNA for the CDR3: TGTGCCAGCAAAACAACCCAGGGAGGCAATCAGCCCCAGCATTTT. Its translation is CASKTTQGGNQPQHF.

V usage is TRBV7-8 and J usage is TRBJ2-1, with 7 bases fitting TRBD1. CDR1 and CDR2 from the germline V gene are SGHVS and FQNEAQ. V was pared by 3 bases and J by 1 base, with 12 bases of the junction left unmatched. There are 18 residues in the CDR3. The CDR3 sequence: CASSFSSLGTVSYNEQFF. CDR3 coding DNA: TGTGCCAGCAGCTTTTCCTCTCTCGGGACAGTATCCTACAATGAGCAGTTCTTC.

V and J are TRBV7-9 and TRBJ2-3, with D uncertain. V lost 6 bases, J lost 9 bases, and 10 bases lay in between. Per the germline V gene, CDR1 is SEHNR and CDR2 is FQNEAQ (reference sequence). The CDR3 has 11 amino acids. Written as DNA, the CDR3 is TGTGCCAGCAGTTCTGAAGCCACGCAGTATTTT. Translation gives CASSSEATQYF.

This CDR3 reads CASSIQTGAREQYF. The CDR3 bases are TGTGCCAGTAGTATACAAACAGGGGCCCGCGAGCAGTACTTC. The chain employs TRBV19 and TRBJ2-7; 7 bases fit TRBD1. The CDR3 covers 14 residues. In germline, CDR1 is LNHDA, CDR2 SQIVND (reference sequence). The V and J ends lost 2 bases and 6 bases, in that order; junction bases with no gene match: 7.

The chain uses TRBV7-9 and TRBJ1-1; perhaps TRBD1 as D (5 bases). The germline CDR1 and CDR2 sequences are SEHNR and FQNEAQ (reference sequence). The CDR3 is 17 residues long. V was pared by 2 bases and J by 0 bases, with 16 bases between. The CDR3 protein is CASSLYGAGRMNTEAFF. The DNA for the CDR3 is TGTGCCAGCAGCTTATATGGGGCCGGTCGGATGAACACTGAAGCTTTCTTT.